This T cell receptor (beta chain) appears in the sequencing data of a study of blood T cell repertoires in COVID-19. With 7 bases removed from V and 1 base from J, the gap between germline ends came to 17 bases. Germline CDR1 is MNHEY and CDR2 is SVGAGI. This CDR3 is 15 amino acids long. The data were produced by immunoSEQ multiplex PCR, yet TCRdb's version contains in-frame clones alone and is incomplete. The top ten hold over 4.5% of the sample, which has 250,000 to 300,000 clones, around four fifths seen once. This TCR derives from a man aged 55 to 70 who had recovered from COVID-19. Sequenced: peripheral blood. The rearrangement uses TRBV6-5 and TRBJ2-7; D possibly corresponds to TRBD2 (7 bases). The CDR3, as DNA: TGTGCCAGCACCCCGTTAGGGGGGGCATCCTACGAGCAGTACTTC. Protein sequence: CASTPLGGASYEQYF.